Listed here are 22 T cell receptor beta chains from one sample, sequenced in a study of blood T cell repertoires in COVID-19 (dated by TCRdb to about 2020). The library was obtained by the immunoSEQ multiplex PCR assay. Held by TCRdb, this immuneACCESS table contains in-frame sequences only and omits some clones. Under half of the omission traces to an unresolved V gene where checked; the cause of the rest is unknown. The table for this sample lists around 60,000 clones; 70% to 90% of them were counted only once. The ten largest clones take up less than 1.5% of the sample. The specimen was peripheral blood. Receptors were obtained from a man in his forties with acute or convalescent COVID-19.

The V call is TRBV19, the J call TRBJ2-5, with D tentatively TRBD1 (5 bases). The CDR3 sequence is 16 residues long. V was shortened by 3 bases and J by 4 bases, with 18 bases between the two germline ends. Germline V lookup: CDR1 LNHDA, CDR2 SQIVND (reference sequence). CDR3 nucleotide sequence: TGTGCCAGTAGTATGGAAGGCAGGGTAGGTGGAGAGACCCAGTACTTC. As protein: CASSMEGRVGGETQYF.

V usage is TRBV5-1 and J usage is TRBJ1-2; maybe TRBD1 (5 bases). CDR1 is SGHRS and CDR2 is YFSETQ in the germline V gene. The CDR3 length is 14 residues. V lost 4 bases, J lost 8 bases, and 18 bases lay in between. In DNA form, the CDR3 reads TGCGCCAGCAGCACCGGGGGGACGGGCGTGGGCTACACCTTC. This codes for CASSTGGTGVGYTF.

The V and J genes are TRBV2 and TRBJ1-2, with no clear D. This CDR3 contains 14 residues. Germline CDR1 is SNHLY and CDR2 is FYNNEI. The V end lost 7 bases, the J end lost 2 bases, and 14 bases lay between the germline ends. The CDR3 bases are TGTGCCAGCAACACTATCGGCAGAAACTATGGCTACACCTTC. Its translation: CASNTIGRNYGYTF.

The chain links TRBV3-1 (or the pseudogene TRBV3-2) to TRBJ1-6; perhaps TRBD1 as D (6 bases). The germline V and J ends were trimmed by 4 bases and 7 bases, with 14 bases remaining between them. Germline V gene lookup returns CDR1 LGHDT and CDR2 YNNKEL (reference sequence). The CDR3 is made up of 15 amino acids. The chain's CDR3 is CASSPTGLENSPLHF. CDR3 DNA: TGTGCCAGCAGCCCGACAGGTTTGGAAAATTCACCCCTCCACTTT.

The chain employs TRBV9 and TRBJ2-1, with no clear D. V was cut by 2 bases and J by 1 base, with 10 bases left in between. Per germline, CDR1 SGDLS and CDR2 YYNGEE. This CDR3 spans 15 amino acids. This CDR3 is CASSVSELSYNEQFF. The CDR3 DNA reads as TGTGCCAGCAGCGTGTCCGAACTGTCCTACAATGAGCAGTTCTTC.

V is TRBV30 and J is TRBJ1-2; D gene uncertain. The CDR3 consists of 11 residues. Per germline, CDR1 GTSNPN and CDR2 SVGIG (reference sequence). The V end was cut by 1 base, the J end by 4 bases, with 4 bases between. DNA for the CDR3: TGTGCCTGGAGTGAAGCCTATGGCTACACCTTC. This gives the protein CAWSEAYGYTF.

The CDR3 DNA is TGCACCAGCAGCCATCCGGGACACCCCACTGAAGCTTTCTTT. It specifies CTSSHPGHPTEAFF. J is TRBJ1-1 and V is TRBV1; the table's TRBD1 call for D was not verified on the DNA. TRBV1 is a known pseudogene. CDR3 length equals 14 residues.

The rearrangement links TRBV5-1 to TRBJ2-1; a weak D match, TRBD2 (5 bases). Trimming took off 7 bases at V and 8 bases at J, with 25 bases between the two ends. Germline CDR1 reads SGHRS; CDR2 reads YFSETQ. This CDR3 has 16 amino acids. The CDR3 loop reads CASSSHRGVGQDEQFF. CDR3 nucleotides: TGCGCCAGCTCATCCCACCGGGGTGTTGGTCAAGATGAGCAGTTCTTC.

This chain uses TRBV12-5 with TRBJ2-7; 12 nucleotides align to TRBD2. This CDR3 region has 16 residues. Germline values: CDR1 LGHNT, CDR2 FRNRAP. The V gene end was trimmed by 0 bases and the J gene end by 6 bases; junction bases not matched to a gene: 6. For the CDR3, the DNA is TGTGCTAGTGGTTTGGTAACCGGACTAGCGGGGAGCGAGCAGTACTTC. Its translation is CASGLVTGLAGSEQYF.

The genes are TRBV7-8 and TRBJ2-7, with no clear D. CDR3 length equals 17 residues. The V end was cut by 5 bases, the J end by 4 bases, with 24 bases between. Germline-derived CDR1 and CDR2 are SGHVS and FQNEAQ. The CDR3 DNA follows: TGTGCCAGCAGCCCCACGGTGCGTGCCGAACGTGGTTACGAGCAGTACTTC. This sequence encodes CASSPTVRAERGYEQYF.

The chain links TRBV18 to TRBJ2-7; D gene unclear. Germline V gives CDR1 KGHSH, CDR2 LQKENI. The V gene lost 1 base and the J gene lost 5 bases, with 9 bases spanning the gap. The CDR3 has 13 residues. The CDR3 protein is CASSPRKRDEQYF. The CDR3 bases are TGTGCCAGCTCACCACGAAAAAGAGACGAGCAGTACTTC.

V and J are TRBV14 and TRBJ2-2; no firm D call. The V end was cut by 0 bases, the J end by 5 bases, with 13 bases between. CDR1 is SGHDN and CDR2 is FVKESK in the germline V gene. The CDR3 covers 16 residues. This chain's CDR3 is CASSQDLPQRTGELFF. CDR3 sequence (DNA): TGTGCCAGCAGCCAAGACCTTCCCCAGAGGACCGGGGAGCTGTTTTTT. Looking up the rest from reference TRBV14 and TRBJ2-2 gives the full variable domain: EAGVTQFPSHSVIEKGQTVTLRCDPISGHDNLYWYRRVMGKEIKFLLHFVKESKQDESGMPNNRFLAERTGGTYSTLKVQPAELEDSGVYFCASSQDLPQRTGELFFGEGSRLTVL.

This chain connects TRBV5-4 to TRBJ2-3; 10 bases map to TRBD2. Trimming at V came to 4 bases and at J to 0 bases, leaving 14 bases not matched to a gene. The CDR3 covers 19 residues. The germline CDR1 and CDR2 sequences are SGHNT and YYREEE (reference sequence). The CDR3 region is CASSGLGAGGPESTDTQYF. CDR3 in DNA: TGTGCCAGCAGCGGCCTTGGAGCGGGGGGGCCTGAAAGCACAGATACGCAGTATTTT.

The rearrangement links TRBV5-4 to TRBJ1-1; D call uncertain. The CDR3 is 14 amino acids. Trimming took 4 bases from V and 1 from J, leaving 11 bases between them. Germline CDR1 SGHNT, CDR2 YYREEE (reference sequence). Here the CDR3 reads CASSPGFRNTEAFF. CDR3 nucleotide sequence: TGTGCCAGCAGCCCGGGTTTTCGGAACACTGAAGCTTTCTTT.

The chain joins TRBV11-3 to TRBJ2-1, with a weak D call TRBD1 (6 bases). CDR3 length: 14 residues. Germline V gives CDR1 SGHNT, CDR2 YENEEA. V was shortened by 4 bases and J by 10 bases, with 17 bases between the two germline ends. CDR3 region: CASSSTQGPGEQFF. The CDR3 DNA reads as TGTGCCAGCAGCTCGACACAGGGCCCAGGAGAGCAGTTCTTC.

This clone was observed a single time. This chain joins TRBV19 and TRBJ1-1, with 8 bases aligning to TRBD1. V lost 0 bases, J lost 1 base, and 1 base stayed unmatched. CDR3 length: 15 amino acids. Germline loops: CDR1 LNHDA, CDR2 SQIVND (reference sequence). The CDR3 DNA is TGTGCCAGTAGTATAGATACAGGGGGGAACACTGAAGCTTTCTTT. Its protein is CASSIDTGGNTEAFF.

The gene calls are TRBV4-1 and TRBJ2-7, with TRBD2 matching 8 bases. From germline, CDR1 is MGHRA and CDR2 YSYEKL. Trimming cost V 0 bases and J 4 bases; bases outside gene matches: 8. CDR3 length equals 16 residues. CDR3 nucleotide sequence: TGCGCCAGCAGCCAAGACAATAGCGGGGACGTTTACGAGCAGTACTTC. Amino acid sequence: CASSQDNSGDVYEQYF.

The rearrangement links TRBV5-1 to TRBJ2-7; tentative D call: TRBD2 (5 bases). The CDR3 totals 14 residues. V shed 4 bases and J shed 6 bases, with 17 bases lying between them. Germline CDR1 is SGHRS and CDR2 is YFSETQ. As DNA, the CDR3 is TGCGCCAGCAGCCTCACAAACACGGGGATCGAGCAGTACTTC. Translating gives CASSLTNTGIEQYF. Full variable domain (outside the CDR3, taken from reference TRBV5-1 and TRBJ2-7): KAGVTQTPRYLIKTRGQQVTLSCSPISGHRSVSWYQQTPGQGLQFLFEYFSETQRNKGNFPGRFSGRQFSNSRSEMNVSTLELGDSALYLCASSLTNTGIEQYFGPGTRLTVT.

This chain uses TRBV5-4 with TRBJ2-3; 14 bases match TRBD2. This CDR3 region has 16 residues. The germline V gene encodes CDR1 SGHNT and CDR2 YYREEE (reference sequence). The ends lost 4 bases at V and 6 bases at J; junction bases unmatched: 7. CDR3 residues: CASSRLAGGPWDTQYF. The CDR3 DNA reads TGTGCCAGCAGCCGACTAGCGGGGGGGCCATGGGATACGCAGTATTTT.

DNA for the CDR3: TGCGCCAGCAGCCAAGAGGGGCCTGCGGCTGGCTACACCTTC. It translates to CASSQEGPAAGYTF. The chain joins TRBV4-1 to TRBJ1-2; D is perhaps TRBD1 (5 bases). The CDR3 has 14 residues. Germline V CDR1 and CDR2: MGHRA, YSYEKL. V shed 0 bases and J shed 7 bases, with 12 bases lying between them.

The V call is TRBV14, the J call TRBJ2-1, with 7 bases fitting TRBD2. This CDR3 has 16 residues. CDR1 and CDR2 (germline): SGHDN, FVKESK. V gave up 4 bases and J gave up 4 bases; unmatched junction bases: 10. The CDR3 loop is CASSPMGAGEYNEQFF. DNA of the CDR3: TGTGCCAGCAGCCCGATGGGCGCGGGAGAATACAATGAGCAGTTCTTC.

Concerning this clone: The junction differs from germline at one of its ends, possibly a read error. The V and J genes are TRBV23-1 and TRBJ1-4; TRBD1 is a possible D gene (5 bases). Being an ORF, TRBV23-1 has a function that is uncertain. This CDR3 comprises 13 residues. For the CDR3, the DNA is TGCGCCAGCAGTCGCAGGGAACTACCAATCGGAGGGTTT. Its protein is CASSRRELPIGGF.